This T cell receptor (beta chain) was profiled in a study of regulatory dendritic cells for organ transplantation (dated by TCRdb to the late 2010s). Notes on the research overall: The TCRbeta repertoires of sorted naive and memory CD4+ and CD8+ T cells were sequenced before and after allostimulation with regulatory or mature dendritic cells. The paper's findings and limits, for the study overall: Of the resting subsets, memory CD8+ T cells had the largest number of alloreactive TCR clonotypes. Allostimulation expanded memory CD8+ clones in both subjects, but regulatory dendritic cells appeared to induce more limited expansion than mature dendritic cells. Naive CD4+ and CD8+ T cells showed highly diverse repertoires, whereas memory cells were less diverse and memory CD8+ cells were the most oligoclonal. The authors pointed out considerable heterogeneity between individuals in the alloreactive memory CD8+ T cell pool, and only a couple of subjects were sequenced.

FACS was used to sort naive T cells as CD45RA+ cells and memory T cells as CD45RO+ CD4+ or CD8+ cells. T cells for TCR sequencing came from a couple of healthy control subjects. For the mixed lymphocyte reactions, sorted T cell subsets left unstimulated acted as baseline controls. The Qiagen DNeasy Blood & Tissue Kit was used to extract genomic DNA. Concerning this clone itself: There is no known antigen for this receptor. The record has no base qualities; no much larger clone is one base away.

Multiplexed two-step PCR with Vbeta-specific forward primers and Jbeta-specific reverse primers was used to amplify TCRbeta CDR3 regions. TCRbeta libraries were sequenced on an Illumina instrument through the immunoSEQ service. Processing in the source paper ran as follows. V, D and J genes were assigned using IMGT annotation, and counts were corrected for multiplex PCR bias using synthetic CDR3 analogues. Repertoire clonality was computed in the immunoSEQ Analyzer as one minus normalized Shannon entropy. Clonal expansion was defined by Fisher's exact test with Benjamini-Hochberg false discovery rate control, using two-tailed P<0.01. This immuneACCESS table, as held by TCRdb, lists in-frame sequences with V and J called but not all clones. Of the missing ones, under half trace to an unresolved V gene in checked studies; the others have no known cause. The DNA gave D and trimming, while V, J and clone size come from that table. The sample includes more than 35,000 clones, with around nine tenths observed a single time. The ten largest account for over 0.095% of the sample.

As encoded in the germline V gene, CDR1 is MNHEY while CDR2 is SVGAGI. The CDR3 holds 14 amino acids from the cysteine to the phenylalanine. The read is trimmed to its CDR3 DNA, 42 bases read in frame from base 1. V is reduced by 2 bases and J by 2 bases, leaving a spacing of 9 bases between them. The V and J genes are TRBV6-5 and TRBJ1-1; the D gene remains uncertain. Sample: naive CD8+ T cells from blood. Reading the label with the study, this specimen's cell subset or site is: CD45RA+ naive T cells. This clonotype was sampled from a human donor in good health. The nucleotide sequence is given as TGTGCCAGCAGTTACACCGGGATCAACACTGAAGCTTTCTTT. Its translation reads: CASSYTGINTEAFF.